These 10 T cell receptor beta chains were sequenced from one sample in a study of PD-L1 blockade in urothelial cancer. Assay: immunoSEQ multiplex PCR; the TCRdb copy retains only in-frame clones and omits some. The table has more than 55,000 clones, about 82% seen once. The specimen was PBMCs, collected around atezolizumab (anti-PD-L1) treatment. These TCRs come from a man over 45 with urothelial cancer.

As DNA, the CDR3 is TGCAGCGTTGGTGGCCGAACAGGGGGCTACACCGGGGAGCTGTTTTTT. This encodes CSVGGRTGGYTGELFF. The V and J genes are TRBV29-1 and TRBJ2-2, with 9 bases lining up with TRBD1. The CDR3 runs 16 residues. J lost 3 bases, V lost 4 bases, and 9 bases had no gene match. The germline V gene has CDR1 SQVTM and CDR2 ANQGSEA.

The V and J genes are TRBV9 and TRBJ2-7, with 11 bases aligning to TRBD2. Germline CDR1 and CDR2: SGDLS and YYNGEE. Germline trimming cut 3 bases from V and 6 bases from J; bases unmatched to any gene: 2. CDR3 length: 13 amino acids. The CDR3 DNA reads TGTGCCAGCAGCGGGGGACTAGCGGTCGAGCAGTACTTC. Translated: CASSGGLAVEQYF.

The rearrangement links TRBV15 to TRBJ2-7; 8 nucleotides match TRBD2. CDR3 length: 14 residues. Trimming cost V 5 bases and J 3 bases; bases outside gene matches: 6. CDR1 is LNHNV, CDR2 YYDKDF, per germline (reference sequence). CDR3: CATSSGGKNYEQYF. CDR3 nucleotides: TGTGCCACCAGCTCGGGGGGGAAAAACTACGAGCAGTACTTC.

The V gene is TRBV27, the J gene TRBJ1-6, with TRBD1 identical over 10 bases. The CDR3 is 15 residues long. Germline CDR1 reads MNHEY; CDR2 reads SMNVEV (reference sequence). The J segment lost 6 bases and the V segment lost 6 bases, leaving 5 bases of the junction unmatched. The chain's CDR3 is CASSRWDRGNSPLHF. The DNA of the CDR3 is TGTGCCAGCAGCCGCTGGGACAGGGGTAATTCACCCCTCCACTTT.

The J gene is TRBJ1-4, the V gene TRBV25-1; perhaps TRBD1 as D (5 bases). Trimming took off 6 bases at V and 2 bases at J, with 19 bases between the two ends. Per germline, CDR1 MGHDK and CDR2 SYGVNS. The CDR3 loop spans 17 amino acids. CDR3 DNA: TGTGCCAGCAGCCTCGGTCCGGGGGTAAGGACTAATGAAAAACTGTTTTTT. Translating it yields CASSLGPGVRTNEKLFF.

The V and J genes are TRBV11-3 and TRBJ1-1; D uncertain. The CDR3 spans 13 residues. CDR1 SGHNT and CDR2 YENEEA come from the germline V gene. V lost 6 bases and J 2 bases, leaving 10 bases between the germline ends. The CDR3 DNA follows: TGTGCCAGCAGTGTTACAGTCAACACTGAAGCTTTCTTT. It is translated as CASSVTVNTEAFF. Full variable domain (remainder filled in from reference TRBV11-3 and TRBJ1-1): EAGVVQSPRYKIIEKKQPVAFWCNPISGHNTLYWYLQNLGQGPELLIRYENEEAVDDSQLPKDRFSAERLKGVDSTLKIQPAELGDSAVYLCASSVTVNTEAFFGQGTRLTVV.

The chain is built from TRBV21-1 and TRBJ1-2; the table assigns TRBD1, which was not confirmed against the DNA. TRBV21-1 has pseudogene status. There are 15 residues in the CDR3. CDR3 region: CASSRVFGTGGGYTF. CDR3 DNA sequence: TGTGCCAGCAGCAGGGTGTTCGGGACAGGGGGCGGCTACACCTTC.

The V call is TRBV5-5, the J call TRBJ1-2; D is undetermined. The CDR3 totals 13 residues. From germline, CDR1 is SGHKS and CDR2 YYEKEE (reference sequence). V gave up 5 bases and J gave up 3 bases, with 11 bases separating them. The CDR3 is CASSTTGDYGYTF. In nucleotides, the CDR3 is TGTGCCAGCAGTACTACCGGGGACTATGGCTACACCTTC. The variable domain in full, with the rest retrieved from reference TRBV5-5 and TRBJ1-2, is DAGVTQSPTHLIKTRGQQVTLRCSPISGHKSVSWYQQVLGQGPQFIFQYYEKEERGRGNFPDRFSARQFPNYSSELNVNALLLGDSALYLCASSTTGDYGYTFGSGTRLTVV.

This clone was recorded only once. The chain is built from TRBV4-2 and TRBJ1-2; TRBD1 agrees at 11 bases. The junction had 3 bases not matched to a gene; V was cut back by 3 bases and J by 3 bases. The length of the CDR3 is 15 residues. Germline V gene lookup returns CDR1 LGHNA and CDR2 YNFKEQ. DNA for the CDR3: TGTGCCAGCAGCCAGGGACAGGGGGGTGACTATGGCTACACCTTC. Protein product: CASSQGQGGDYGYTF.

This chain uses TRBV28 with TRBJ1-1; 8 bases agree with TRBD1. The length of the CDR3 is 15 residues. The trim removed 2 bases at V and 1 base at J, leaving 3 bases unmatched. Germline values: CDR1 MDHEN, CDR2 SYDVKM. In nucleotides, the CDR3 is TGTGCCAGCAGTTTAGGAGGGACAGGGAACACTGAAGCTTTCTTT. Amino acids: CASSLGGTGNTEAFF.